One and the same sample provided the 24 T cell receptor beta chains below, sequenced in a study of blood T cell repertoires in COVID-19. TCRdb keeps only in-frame clones here, not all; method: immunoSEQ multiplex PCR. The data hold approximately 170,000 clones, with approximately 77% observed a single time. The specimen sequenced was peripheral blood. Every receptor here comes from a woman aged 80 or over with active or convalescent COVID-19.

The CDR3 bases are TGCGCCAGCAGCTTGCAGGGAGGGGTCTCCGAGCAGTACTTC. The encoded protein is CASSLQGGVSEQYF. The gene calls are TRBV5-1 and TRBJ2-7; TRBD2 matches 7 bases. Germline values: CDR1 SGHRS, CDR2 YFSETQ. CDR3 size: 14 residues. With V trimmed by 1 base and J by 6 bases, 7 bases remained unmatched. The full variable domain, in which reference TRBV5-1 and TRBJ2-7 provide the parts outside the CDR3, is KAGVTQTPRYLIKTRGQQVTLSCSPISGHRSVSWYQQTPGQGLQFLFEYFSETQRNKGNFPGRFSGRQFSNSRSEMNVSTLELGDSALYLCASSLQGGVSEQYFGPGTRLTVT.

The DNA of the CDR3 is TGCGCCAGCAGCCAAGACTGGCTAGCGGGGAGCAACGAGCAGTACTTC. Encoded protein: CASSQDWLAGSNEQYF. This chain links TRBV4-1 with TRBJ2-7, with 9 bases matching TRBD2. The trim removed 0 bases at V and 5 bases at J, leaving 8 bases unmatched. This CDR3 is 16 amino acids long. Germline V gene sequence: CDR1 MGHRA, CDR2 YSYEKL.

The chain is built from TRBV30 and TRBJ2-2, with D tentatively TRBD1 (6 bases). The CDR3 contains 18 residues. V was clipped by 3 bases and J by 2 bases, with 22 bases between them. Germline CDR1 and CDR2: GTSNPN and SVGIG (reference sequence). This chain's CDR3 is CAWRGPGGHLENTGELFF. In nucleotides, the CDR3 is TGTGCCTGGAGGGGTCCTGGGGGCCACCTTGAAAACACCGGGGAGCTGTTTTTT.

This sequence joins TRBV7-3 and TRBJ1-2; D possibly corresponds to TRBD1 (5 bases). Germline V gene lookup returns CDR1 SGHTA and CDR2 FQGTGA. V was shortened by 5 bases and J by 8 bases, with 15 bases between the two germline ends. The CDR3 is made up of 13 amino acids. CDR3 in DNA: TGTGCCAGCAGCCAACACTGGGGGGACGGCTACACCTTC. It codes for CASSQHWGDGYTF. The full variable domain, rest sourced from reference TRBV7-3 and TRBJ1-2, is GAGVSQTPSNKVTEKGKYVELRCDPISGHTALYWYRQSLGQGPEFLIYFQGTGAADDSGLPNDRFFAVRPEGSVSTLKIQRTERGDSAVYLCASSQHWGDGYTFGSGTRLTVV.

There are a few counts of this clone. The V call is TRBV6-6, the J call TRBJ1-1; D may be TRBD1 (5 bases). Per germline, CDR1 MNHNY and CDR2 SVGAGI (reference sequence). The V end was cut by 0 bases, the J end by 4 bases, with 9 bases between. The CDR3 consists of 14 residues. The CDR3 spells CASSYSDGGTEAFF. In DNA, the CDR3 is TGTGCCAGCAGTTACTCGGACGGGGGCACTGAAGCTTTCTTT.

The CDR3 spells CASSEIRQTVYGYTF. CDR3 bases: TGTGCCAGCAGTGAAATTCGGCAGACTGTCTATGGCTACACCTTC. This chain connects TRBV2 to TRBJ1-2, with D hard to call. Trimming stripped 2 bases from V and 4 bases from J, with 14 bases between. This CDR3 has 15 amino acids. The germline gives CDR1 SNHLY, CDR2 FYNNEI.

The genes are TRBV7-6 and TRBJ2-3; D may be TRBD1 (6 bases). V was shortened by 0 bases and J by 9 bases, with 10 bases between the two germline ends. The length of the CDR3 is 13 residues. Germline V CDR1 and CDR2: SGHVS, FNYEAQ. This chain's CDR3 is CASSLAGAPTQYF. In nucleotides, the CDR3 is TGTGCCAGCAGCTTAGCGGGGGCCCCCACGCAGTATTTT.

This chain joins TRBV5-1 and TRBJ1-1, with TRBD1 matching over 7 bases. The CDR3 covers 13 residues. The J segment lost 6 bases and the V segment lost 4 bases, leaving 6 bases of the junction unmatched. Germline V lookup: CDR1 SGHRS, CDR2 YFSETQ. CDR3 bases: TGCGCCAGCAGCGGGACAGTGCCTTCTGAAGCTTTCTTT. Residues: CASSGTVPSEAFF.

This clone was detected only once. This chain connects TRBV5-5 to TRBJ2-6; D is ambiguous. Germline V gene lookup returns CDR1 SGHKS and CDR2 YYEKEE (reference sequence). The CDR3 extends over 15 amino acids. Deletions cut 2 bases from V and 7 bases from J, with 13 bases between. The CDR3 is CASSLSPIFANVLTF. For the CDR3, the DNA is TGTGCCAGCAGCTTAAGCCCGATCTTCGCCAACGTCCTGACTTTC.

This chain joins TRBV19 and TRBJ1-1, with D tentatively TRBD1 (6 bases). The germline V gene has CDR1 LNHDA and CDR2 SQIVND (reference sequence). V dropped 4 bases and J dropped 3 bases, with 12 bases sitting between them. The CDR3 runs to 14 residues. For the CDR3, the DNA is TGTGCCAGTAGTAGGACAGTGGGGGACACTGAAGCTTTCTTT. Translating it yields CASSRTVGDTEAFF.

The rearrangement links TRBV6-5 to TRBJ2-2, with D maybe TRBD2 (5 bases). V lost 7 bases to trimming and J lost 5 bases, with 8 bases between them. Germline CDR1 MNHEY, CDR2 SVGAGI. This CDR3 spans 12 amino acids. The CDR3 region has the DNA TGTGCCAGCACCACGGGAACCGGGGAGCTGTTTTTT. Its translation is CASTTGTGELFF.

The J gene is TRBJ1-4, the V gene TRBV2; 7 bases are a match to TRBD1. The CDR3 loop spans 14 amino acids. Germline lookup yields CDR1 SNHLY and CDR2 FYNNEI. V lost 6 bases, J lost 8 bases, and 9 bases stayed unmatched. DNA of the CDR3: TGTGCCAGCAGCTCGGCACAAGGGGGCGAAAAACTGTTTTTT. It is translated as CASSSAQGGEKLFF.

The gene calls are TRBV19 and TRBJ1-5; D is unresolved. Germline CDR1 LNHDA, CDR2 SQIVND (reference sequence). The CDR3 consists of 15 residues. Trimming left V 2 bases short and J 0 bases short, with 8 bases between. The CDR3 region has the DNA TGTGCCAGTAGTATATCCGGGGATAGCAATCAGCCCCAGCATTTT. It encodes CASSISGDSNQPQHF. Filled out from reference TRBV19 and TRBJ1-5, the complete variable domain reads DGGITQSPKYLFRKEGQNVTLSCEQNLNHDAMYWYRQDPGQGLRLIYYSQIVNDFQKGDIAEGYSVSREKKESFPLTVTSAQKNPTAFYLCASSISGDSNQPQHFGDGTRLSIL.

This clone has just one count. A junction boundary mismatches the germline segment, possibly from a read error. J is TRBJ2-1 and V is TRBV7-7; TRBD2 agrees at 7 bases. Germline loops: CDR1 SSHAT, CDR2 FNYEAQ (reference sequence). The CDR3 runs to 14 residues. CDR3 residues: CASSLGRERHEQFF. CDR3 DNA: TGTGCTAGCAGCTTAGGGCGGGAGAGACATGAGCAGTTCTTC. Combining the CDR3 with reference TRBV7-7 and TRBJ2-1 gives the whole variable domain GAGVSQSPRYKVTKRGQDVTLRCDPISSHATLYWYQQALGQGPEFLTYFNYEAQPDKSGLPSDRFSAERPEGSISTLTIQRTEQRDSAMYRCASSLGRERHEQFFGPGTRLTVL.

The chain carries TRBV15 and TRBJ2-7; D possibly corresponds to TRBD1 (6 bases). This CDR3 is built from 13 residues. V lost 4 bases to trimming and J lost 4 bases, with 11 bases between them. Germline V gene lookup returns CDR1 LNHNV and CDR2 YYDKDF (reference sequence). This chain's CDR3 is CATSKDQGYEQYF. As DNA, the CDR3 is TGTGCCACCAGCAAGGATCAGGGGTACGAGCAGTACTTC.

The chain combines TRBV5-4 with TRBJ1-2; maybe TRBD1 (5 bases). Germline CDR1 SGHNT, CDR2 YYREEE (reference sequence). Trimming shortened V by 4 bases and J by 8 bases, and 15 bases separated the two germline ends. The CDR3 consists of 13 residues. The CDR3 DNA follows: TGTGCCAGCAGCCAAACTCAGGGTTTAGGCTACACCTTC. Amino acids: CASSQTQGLGYTF.

The chain links TRBV20-1 to TRBJ2-3, with D hard to call. Germline values: CDR1 DFQATT, CDR2 SNEGSKA (reference sequence). CDR3 length equals 11 residues. Trimming cost V 7 bases and J 5 bases, with 10 bases left between them. DNA for the CDR3: TGCAGTGGTCACCTCGGAGATACGCAGTATTTT. Its translation: CSGHLGDTQYF.

The chain has TRBV18 and TRBJ1-4, with a possible D match to TRBD1 (6 bases). The CDR3 totals 15 residues. V was cut by 5 bases and J by 4 bases, with 14 bases left in between. The germline V gene has CDR1 KGHSH and CDR2 LQKENI. CDR3 residues: CASSEQQGDNEKLFF. CDR3 coding DNA: TGTGCCAGCTCAGAACAACAGGGAGATAATGAAAAACTGTTTTTT.

The rearrangement uses TRBV7-6 and TRBJ1-2; possibly TRBD1 for D (5 bases). CDR3 length equals 15 residues. Looked up from germline, CDR1 is SGHVS and CDR2 is FNYEAQ. V lost 1 base and J lost 4, with 13 bases in between. Here the CDR3 reads CASSLGPLGPYGYTF. The CDR3 nucleotides are TGTGCCAGCAGCTTAGGCCCACTGGGGCCCTATGGCTACACCTTC.

This clone was seen a single time. The chain has TRBV4-1 and TRBJ1-4; D is undetermined. V lost 1 base, J lost 0 bases, and 12 bases lay in between. In germline, CDR1 is MGHRA, CDR2 YSYEKL. This CDR3 is 17 amino acids long. The CDR3 coding sequence is TGCGCCAGCAGCCAAGTCGCAGGACTTGCAACTAATGAAAAACTGTTTTTT. Translating it yields CASSQVAGLATNEKLFF.

This chain links TRBV2 with TRBJ1-1; D call uncertain. This CDR3 comprises 13 residues. V was cut by 0 bases and J by 7 bases, with 9 bases left in between. CDR1 and CDR2 from the germline V gene are SNHLY and FYNNEI. Here the CDR3 DNA reads TGTGCCAGCAGTGAAGCGCTTCAGATTGAAGCTTTCTTT. It encodes CASSEALQIEAFF.

The chain couples TRBV19 to TRBJ1-2; D gene uncertain. The CDR3 contains 15 residues. The V end lost 2 bases, the J end lost 4 bases, and 14 bases lay between the germline ends. Germline V gene lookup returns CDR1 LNHDA and CDR2 SQIVND (reference sequence). CDR3 sequence (DNA): TGTGCCAGTAGTATACCCACCCTCCGGGGCTATGGCTACACCTTC. It specifies CASSIPTLRGYGYTF.

V and J are TRBV19 and TRBJ2-4, with a tentative D call TRBD2 (5 bases). The CDR3 consists of 13 residues. The germline gives CDR1 LNHDA, CDR2 SQIVND (reference sequence). V lost 5 bases, J lost 8 bases, and 13 bases lay in between. This chain's CDR3 is CASSGDVEDIQYF. Written as DNA, the CDR3 is TGTGCCAGTAGTGGGGATGTGGAGGACATTCAGTACTTC.

The rearrangement joins TRBV6-4 to TRBJ1-1, with D hard to call. CDR3 length: 13 residues. Trimming stripped 4 bases from V and 0 bases from J, with 6 bases between. The germline gives CDR1 MRHNA, CDR2 SNTAGT. CDR3 in amino acids: CASSVEMNTEAFF. The CDR3 DNA sequence: TGTGCCAGCAGTGTAGAGATGAACACTGAAGCTTTCTTT.